One and the same sample provided the 9 T cell receptor beta chains below, sequenced in a study of CD8 T cells in ankylosing spondylitis. Study conclusions and caveats: Seemingly distinctive of ankylosing spondylitis blood was a TCR beta motif formed by eight highly homologous variants.

The antigens these receptors bind are not known. TCRdb independently ran MiXCR on the 5' RACE reads; one entry per CDR3 protein. The sample holds roughly 700,000 distinct CDR3 sequences; under 20% are singletons and the top ten take 15% to 20%. Input material: blood, either unsorted or a sorted T cell fraction (not recorded which). Receptors originate from a male donor with ankylosing spondylitis.

The genes are TRBV10-3 and TRBJ2-2; 9 nucleotides line up with TRBD1. Trimming took 8 bases from V and 6 from J; bases not matched to a gene: 4. Germline V gives CDR1 ENHRY, CDR2 SYGVKD. The CDR3 has 13 residues. The CDR3 DNA sequence: TGTGCCATCCGGGACAGGGAGCCCGGGGAGCTGTTTTTT. It specifies CAIRDREPGELFF.

There are a few counts of this clonotype. The chain employs TRBV11-2 and TRBJ2-3; tentatively, D is TRBD1 or TRBD2 (6 bases each). Trimming removed 5 bases at V and 7 bases at J, with 19 bases between. Germline values: CDR1 SGHAT, CDR2 FQNNGV. This CDR3 region has 15 residues. In DNA form, the CDR3 reads TGTGCCAGCAGCCCCGAAGGGGGGAGTCCACATACGCAGTATTTT. Amino acids: CASSPEGGSPHTQYF.

This clonotype was seen a handful of times. This rearrangement joins TRBV6-5 to TRBJ1-2; D possibly corresponds to TRBD1 (6 bases). Germline V gene sequence: CDR1 MNHEY, CDR2 SVGAGI. The CDR3 is 12 amino acids. The germline V and J ends were trimmed by 6 bases and 8 bases, with 13 bases remaining between them. The CDR3 coding sequence is TGTGCCAGCAGCAAACAGGGAGGCGGCTACACCTTC. Translating it yields CASSKQGGGYTF.

The chain links TRBV5-5 to TRBJ2-3, with D possibly matching TRBD1 (6 bases). Germline-derived CDR1 and CDR2 are SGHKS and YYEKEE (reference sequence). With 4 bases removed from V and 1 base from J, the gap between germline ends came to 16 bases. The CDR3 contains 16 residues. As DNA, the CDR3 is TGTGCCAGCAGCGGCCAACAGGGTTTCCGCACAGATACGCAGTATTTT. It yields the protein CASSGQQGFRTDTQYF.

The chain recombines TRBV20-1 with TRBJ1-1; D is undetermined. The V end lost 7 bases, the J end lost 1 base, and 10 bases lay between the germline ends. The length of the CDR3 is 12 residues. From germline, CDR1 is DFQATT and CDR2 SNEGSKA (reference sequence). The CDR3 DNA reads TGCAGTGTAAGACGACGGAACACTGAAGCTTTCTTT. It is translated as CSVRRRNTEAFF.

CDR3 DNA: TGTGCCAGCAGCTATTTCGGACAGGGCCGCTACACCTTC. This encodes CASSYFGQGRYTF. The chain combines TRBV7-9 with TRBJ1-2; 8 bases fit TRBD1. Unmatched junction bases numbered 7, after V lost 4 bases and J lost 9 bases. Looked up from germline, CDR1 is SEHNR and CDR2 is FQNEAQ (reference sequence). This CDR3 is built from 13 residues.

The chain uses TRBV6-2 or TRBV6-3 and TRBJ2-7; D may be TRBD1 (6 bases). CDR3 length equals 15 residues. Trimming removed 1 base at V and 2 bases at J, with 12 bases between. The germline gives CDR1 MNHEY, CDR2 SVGEGT. CDR3 DNA sequence: TGTGCCAGCAGTTACTTAGGGACAACCCCCTACGAGCAGTACTTC. Protein: CASSYLGTTPYEQYF.

This clonotype was detected only a few times. V and J are TRBV20-1 and TRBJ2-7, with TRBD1 matching 9 bases. Germline loops: CDR1 DFQATT, CDR2 SNEGSKA (reference sequence). The trim removed 5 bases at V and 0 bases at J, leaving 8 bases unmatched. CDR3 size: 15 residues. The CDR3 sequence: CSAPTGGALSYEQYF. CDR3 in DNA: TGCAGTGCTCCAACAGGGGGCGCGCTCTCCTACGAGCAGTACTTC.

This clonotype was picked up a small number of times. The rearrangement links TRBV12-3 or TRBV12-4 to TRBJ1-2, with TRBD1 identical over 9 bases. V lost 5 bases to trimming and J lost 11 bases; unmatched junction nucleotides: 9. This CDR3 spans 13 amino acids. The CDR3 bases are TGTGCCAGCAGTCGGGACAGGGAGTCCCCATACACCTTC. Protein product: CASSRDRESPYTF.